This T cell receptor beta chain was identified in a study of molecular identifiers for immune sequencing clone quantification. TCRdb redid the calling of the PCR reads with MiXCR, one entry per CDR3 protein. Here the sample spans about 330,000 distinct CDR3 sequences, 24% being singletons. This clonotype was observed many times. CDR3 length: 11 residues. Germline V lookup: CDR1 SEHNR, CDR2 FQNEAQ (reference sequence). V was pared by 4 bases and J by 10 bases, with 3 bases of the junction left unmatched. The chain couples TRBV7-9 to TRBJ1-1, with TRBD1 matching over 7 bases. This TCR came from a human donor in good health. Some libraries in this study had Jurkat cell RNA spiked in. Sequencing was done on a sample of naive CD8+ T cells from blood, with Jurkat cell RNA spiked in. Sample subset: FACS-sorted CD8+CD4-CCR7+CD45RA+ naive T cells. The CDR3 is CASSSDRIAFF. DNA for the CDR3: TGTGCCAGCAGCTCGGACAGGATAGCTTTCTTT.